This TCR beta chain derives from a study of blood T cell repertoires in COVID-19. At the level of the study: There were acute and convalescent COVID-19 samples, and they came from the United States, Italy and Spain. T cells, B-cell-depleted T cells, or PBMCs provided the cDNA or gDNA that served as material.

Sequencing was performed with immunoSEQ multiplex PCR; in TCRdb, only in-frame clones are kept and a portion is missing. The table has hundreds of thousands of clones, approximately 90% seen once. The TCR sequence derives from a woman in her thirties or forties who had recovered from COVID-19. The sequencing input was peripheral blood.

CDR3 in amino acids: CAWGQPITYEQYV. For the CDR3, the DNA is TGCGCCTGGGGACAGCCGATTACCTACGAGCAGTACGTC. The chain uses TRBV23-1 and TRBJ2-7; 7 bases map to TRBD1. TRBV23-1 is an open reading frame whose function is uncertain. This CDR3 is 13 amino acids long. Trimming took 11 bases from V and 2 from J; bases not matched to a gene: 9.